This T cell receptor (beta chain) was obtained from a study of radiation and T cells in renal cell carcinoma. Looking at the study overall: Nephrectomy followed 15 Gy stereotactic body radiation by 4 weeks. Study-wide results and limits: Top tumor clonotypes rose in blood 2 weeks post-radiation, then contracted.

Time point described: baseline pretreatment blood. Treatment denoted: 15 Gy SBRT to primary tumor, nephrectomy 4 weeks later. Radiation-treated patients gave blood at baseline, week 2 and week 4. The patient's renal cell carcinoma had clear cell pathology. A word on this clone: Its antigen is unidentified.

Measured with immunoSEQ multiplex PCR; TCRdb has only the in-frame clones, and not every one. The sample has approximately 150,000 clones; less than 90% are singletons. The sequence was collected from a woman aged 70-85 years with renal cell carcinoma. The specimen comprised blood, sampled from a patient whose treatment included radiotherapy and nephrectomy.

CDR3 amino acids: CAGSTRGRLGGYTF. The CDR3, as DNA: TGTGCCGGATCGACCAGGGGGCGGTTGGGTGGCTACACCTTC. This chain connects TRBV28 to TRBJ1-2; 8 bases are shared with TRBD1. Germline CDR1 is MDHEN and CDR2 is SYDVKM. CDR3 length: 14 amino acids. J lost 7 bases, V lost 11 bases, and 15 bases had no gene match.